This TCR beta chain was recorded in a study of T-cell memory formation after mild COVID-19. About the study: TCR clusters largely stayed donor specific.

5'RACE primed at constant segments yielded TCR alpha and TCR beta cDNA libraries bearing sample barcodes and UMIs. A single record per CDR3 protein comes from TCRdb applying MiXCR to the 5' RACE reads. The data hold 430,000 or so distinct CDR3 sequences, with around 25% observed a single time. Sequencing used PBMCs or a T cell subset sorted from them (not recorded which). The receptor comes from an adult woman who had mild COVID-19 (a few samples of this study predate the infection). Cell type and time point are not known.

The CDR3 spells CASSPRTFGTQYF. DNA of the CDR3: TGTGCCAGCAGCCCCAGGACTTTCGGGACCCAGTACTTC. The rearrangement joins TRBV7-2 to TRBJ2-5, with D perhaps matching TRBD2 (5 bases). Germline loops: CDR1 SGHTA, CDR2 FQGNSA. V was pared by 5 bases and J by 7 bases, with 14 bases between. CDR3 length equals 13 residues.